What follows are 2 T cell receptor beta chains derived from one specimen sequenced in a study of sequential checkpoint blockade in melanoma. Treatment reported: randomized to nivolumab then ipilimumab (arm A) or the reverse (arm B). TCRdb's table, derived via immunoSEQ multiplex PCR, lists solely in-frame clones and lacks some. The table has fewer than 25,000 clones, about two thirds seen once; the top ten hold under 20%. The source material was CD8+ T cells sorted from blood (inferred from file names), sampled from a patient given nivolumab and ipilimumab in sequence. These TCRs come from a human donor with melanoma.

The J gene is TRBJ1-4, the V gene TRBV6-5; tentatively, D is TRBD1 (5 bases). The CDR3 consists of 15 residues. Trimming shortened V by 0 bases and J by 0 bases, and 5 bases separated the two germline ends. Germline V gene sequence: CDR1 MNHEY, CDR2 SVGAGI. The CDR3 sequence is CASSYSQATNEKLFF. The DNA of the CDR3 is TGTGCCAGCAGTTACTCACAGGCAACTAATGAAAAACTGTTTTTT.

This clone was found once. The rearrangement uses TRBV4-1 and TRBJ1-6; 7 bases agree with TRBD1. The germline CDR1 and CDR2 sequences are MGHRA and YSYEKL. This CDR3 region has 17 residues. J gave up 6 bases and V 1 base, and 9 bases lay outside the gene matches. CDR3 sequence reads: CASSQVFGGTANSPLHF. The CDR3 DNA reads as TGCGCCAGCAGCCAAGTATTTGGAGGGACAGCTAATTCACCCCTCCACTTT.